Listed below are T cell receptor beta chains from one sample, sequenced in a study of T cell repertoires in cytomegalovirus infection. Each CDR3 protein gets one entry after TCRdb re-called the reads with MiXCR. The sample includes around 350,000 distinct CDR3 sequences, about a sixth of them seen just once. The sequenced material came from PBMCs. These receptors all stem from a human donor in good health (CMV status not recorded). Some clones in this sample may be carry-over from other donors' samples. Both conserved end residues are part of each CDR3. D genes are given only for firm matches. The size of a clone is reported for some rows only, either as once, few or many, or as a class for expanded clones.

D,J,size,V,CDR3,DNA
.,TRBJ2-1,few,TRBV20-1,CSAISSRGDNEQFF,TGCAGTGCTATAAGTAGCAGGGGAGACAATGAGCAGTTCTTC
TRBD2,TRBJ2-2,.,TRBV7-2,CASSPQPGLAGTGELFF,TGTGCCAGCAGCCCGCAGCCGGGACTAGCGGGAACCGGGGAGCTGTTTTTT
.,TRBJ2-7,few,TRBV7-6,CASSLGRNEQYF,TGTGCCAGCAGCTTAGGACGAAACGAGCAGTACTTC
.,TRBJ2-2,many,TRBV27,CASSLRRRNRGELFF,TGTGCCAGCAGTTTGAGGCGGCGGAATAGAGGGGAGCTGTTTTTT
TRBD2,TRBJ2-7,.,TRBV15,CATSFGEGLNEQYF,TGTGCCACCAGCTTCGGGGAGGGATTAAACGAGCAGTACTTC
TRBD1,TRBJ1-1,many,TRBV7-6,CASSFNWARQGTEAFF,TGTGCCAGCAGCTTCAACTGGGCCCGACAGGGCACTGAAGCTTTCTTT
.,TRBJ2-1,once,TRBV29-1,CSVVSSGWGNEQFF,TGCAGCGTTGTGTCCAGCGGGTGGGGCAATGAGCAGTTCTTC
TRBD2,TRBJ2-1,.,TRBV4-3,CASSQDVAGGAYNEQFF,TGCGCCAGCAGCCAAGACGTAGCGGGAGGGGCTTACAATGAGCAGTTCTTC
.,TRBJ2-1,.,TRBV7-9,CASSPLARNEQFF,TGTGCCAGCAGCCCACTAGCTAGGAATGAGCAGTTCTTC
.,TRBJ2-3,few,TRBV20-1,CSARGAPTDTQYF,TGCAGTGCTAGAGGTGCACCCACAGATACGCAGTATTTT
.,TRBJ1-6,many,TRBV6-6,CASSYSSPGGAVDSPLHF,TGTGCCAGCAGTTACTCCTCCCCGGGGGGGGCAGTCGATTCACCCCTCCACTTT
TRBD2,TRBJ2-7,many,TRBV7-8,CASSSSGGAGYEQYF,TGTGCCAGCAGCTCCAGCGGGGGGGCCGGGTACGAGCAGTACTTC
.,TRBJ2-5,.,TRBV28,CASSRPGLVQETQYF,TGTGCCAGCAGCCGTCCGGGACTTGTACAAGAGACCCAGTACTTC
TRBD2,TRBJ2-1,.,TRBV20-1,CSVSTSGRHEQFF,TGCAGTGTATCGACTAGCGGGAGGCATGAGCAGTTCTTC
TRBD2,TRBJ2-3,many,TRBV7-2,CASSLGRGGLDTQYF,TGTGCCAGCAGCTTAGGGCGGGGGGGTTTAGATACGCAGTATTTT
TRBD1,TRBJ1-3,few,TRBV12-3/TRBV12-4,CASSQRQGGTIYF,TGTGCCAGCAGTCAGAGACAGGGCGGCACCATATATTTT
TRBD1,TRBJ1-1,.,TRBV4-1,CASSHRQGDTEAFF,TGCGCCAGCAGCCACCGACAGGGGGACACTGAAGCTTTCTTT
TRBD2,TRBJ2-7,.,TRBV12-3/TRBV12-4,CASSSQGLAVSYEQYF,TGTGCCAGCAGTTCCCAGGGACTAGCGGTCTCCTACGAGCAGTACTTC
.,TRBJ2-3,many,TRBV6-5,CASSYRYTDTQYF,TGTGCCAGCAGTTACCGGTATACAGATACGCAGTATTTT
TRBD2,TRBJ2-7,.,TRBV4-1,CASSQAVTSGGYEQYF,TGCGCCAGCAGCCAAGCTGTCACCAGCGGGGGCTACGAGCAGTACTTC
.,TRBJ2-7,.,TRBV10-3,CAILDSYSSYEQYF,TGTGCCATCTTGGACTCCTACTCCTCCTACGAGCAGTACTTC
TRBD1,TRBJ2-5,.,TRBV6-5,CASRKDRGRGETQYF,TGTGCCAGCAGAAAAGACAGGGGGCGTGGAGAGACCCAGTACTTC
TRBD1,TRBJ2-2,many,TRBV7-6,CASSVTGGGGELFF,TGTGCCAGCAGCGTGACAGGGGGCGGCGGGGAGCTGTTTTTT
TRBD2,TRBJ2-3,few,TRBV20-1,CSAKTSGGASWLDTQYF,TGCAGTGCTAAGACTAGCGGGGGGGCATCATGGTTAGATACGCAGTATTTT
.,TRBJ1-1,few,TRBV12-3/TRBV12-4,CASSQATMNTEAFF,TGTGCCAGCAGTCAGGCCACCATGAACACTGAAGCTTTCTTT
.,TRBJ1-1,many,TRBV7-2,CASSLRSNKGHTEAFF,TGTGCCAGCAGCTTACGATCGAACAAGGGCCACACTGAAGCTTTCTTT
TRBD1,TRBJ2-7,many,TRBV7-9,CASSLVSGTGPYEQYF,TGTGCCAGCAGCTTAGTATCGGGGACAGGCCCCTACGAGCAGTACTTC
.,TRBJ2-1,few,TRBV6-5,CASSPGLKPTQDQFF,TGTGCCAGCAGTCCAGGACTGAAACCGACCCAAGACCAGTTCTTC
.,TRBJ2-1,few,TRBV5-4,CASSRDSSQYNEQFF,TGTGCCAGCAGTCGAGACAGTTCTCAGTACAATGAGCAGTTCTTC
.,TRBJ1-1,few,TRBV5-4,CASSLGQPSTAEAFF,TGTGCCAGCAGCTTGGGACAGCCGTCGACCGCTGAAGCTTTCTTT
.,TRBJ1-1,few,TRBV10-3,CAIRGNTEAFF,TGTGCCATCAGGGGGAACACTGAAGCTTTCTTT
.,TRBJ1-6,.,TRBV7-9,CASSLGWDNSPLHF,TGTGCCAGCAGCTTAGGCTGGGATAATTCACCCCTCCACTTT
.,TRBJ1-5,many,TRBV6-1,CASGVEVYQPQHF,TGTGCCAGCGGGGTTGAGGTCTATCAGCCCCAGCATTTT
TRBD1,TRBJ2-7,.,TRBV4-2,CASSQDAARGRFYEQYF,TGTGCCAGCAGCCAAGATGCGGCCAGGGGGCGCTTCTACGAGCAGTACTTC
.,TRBJ1-1,many,TRBV25-1,CASSGPGGGNTEAFF,TGTGCCAGCAGTGGACCAGGAGGTGGGAACACTGAAGCTTTCTTT
TRBD1,TRBJ2-1,many,TRBV7-2,CASSARQGASYNEQFF,TGTGCCAGCAGCGCCCGACAGGGGGCCTCCTACAATGAGCAGTTCTTC
TRBD1,TRBJ1-1,.,TRBV11-2,CASSSSNRGRAFF,TGTGCCAGCAGCTCCAGCAACAGGGGACGTGCTTTCTTT
.,TRBJ1-1,many,TRBV7-7,CASSPIPTVGGTEAFF,TGTGCCAGCAGCCCCATCCCGACGGTGGGTGGCACTGAAGCTTTCTTT
TRBD2,TRBJ2-5,many,TRBV7-2,CASSLAVGLAGLVETQYF,TGTGCCAGCAGCTTAGCGGTTGGGCTAGCGGGTCTTGTGGAGACCCAGTACTTC
.,TRBJ1-1,many,TRBV7-8,CASTTGNVLTEAFF,TGTGCCAGCACTACGGGGAACGTACTCACTGAAGCTTTCTTT
TRBD2,TRBJ2-3,many,TRBV7-8,CASRVGGGRTDTQYF,TGTGCCAGCAGGGTTGGGGGGGGGAGGACAGATACGCAGTATTTT
.,TRBJ2-7,many,TRBV7-2,CASSLRAGTTYEQYF,TGTGCCAGCAGCTTAAGGGCAGGGACGACCTACGAGCAGTACTTC
TRBD1,TRBJ2-3,.,TRBV6-5,CASSFRQGIGSQYF,TGTGCCAGCAGTTTTCGACAGGGTATAGGTTCGCAGTATTTT
.,TRBJ2-7,.,TRBV6-5,CASRYYWRGGYEQYF,TGTGCCAGCAGATACTACTGGAGGGGGGGCTACGAGCAGTACTTC
.,TRBJ2-5,few,TRBV4-3,CASSQGGAEETQYF,TGCGCCAGCAGCCAAGGAGGGGCCGAAGAGACCCAGTACTTC
TRBD2,TRBJ2-5,few,TRBV12-3/TRBV12-4,CASSPRVAGGWAETQYF,TGTGCCAGCAGTCCCCGGGTAGCGGGAGGTTGGGCGGAGACCCAGTACTTC
.,TRBJ2-3,.,TRBV12-3/TRBV12-4,CASSFWPAGQYF,TGTGCCAGCAGTTTCTGGCCCGCCGGGCAGTATTTT
.,TRBJ2-7,.,TRBV6-2/TRBV6-3,CASSYRPGPYREQYF,TGTGCCAGCAGTTACCGGCCGGGACCGTATAGGGAGCAGTACTTC
.,TRBJ2-3,few,TRBV5-5,CASSLWTGRDTQYF,TGTGCCAGCAGCTTGTGGACCGGTCGCGATACGCAGTATTTT
.,TRBJ1-1,few,TRBV6-5,CASSYSQNTEAFF,TGTGCCAGCAGTTACTCCCAGAACACTGAAGCTTTCTTT
TRBD1,TRBJ1-5,many,TRBV28,CASSPSDRDALYSNQPQHF,TGTGCCAGCAGTCCCTCTGACAGGGATGCTCTATATAGCAATCAGCCCCAGCATTTT
TRBD1,TRBJ1-1,few,TRBV12-3/TRBV12-4,CASSFSRTGETEAFF,TGTGCCAGCAGTTTCTCCCGGACAGGGGAAACTGAAGCTTTCTTT